This TCR beta chain was observed in a study of cytomegalovirus exposure and HLA in healthy donors. A multiplex PCR was run with 60 Vbeta primers and 13 Jbeta primers. Sequenced by immunoSEQ multiplex PCR; TCRdb stores in-frame clones only, minus some. The table lists 150,000 or so clones, around two thirds of them singletons, with roughly 1.7% in the top ten. Germline V CDR1 and CDR2: LNHDA, SQIVND (reference sequence). V was trimmed by 2 bases and J by 7 bases, leaving 8 bases between them. The CDR3 spans 12 residues. Turning to this clone: Antigen: not known.

General study findings and limits: One later analysis reportedly identified an Asian-associated ancestry cluster that showed fewer N-insertions than the 666-donor mean.

The chain employs TRBV19 and TRBJ1-1, with D perhaps matching TRBD1 (6 bases). The receptor's source is a woman between 18 and 29 years old in good health and CMV-seronegative. What was sequenced was PBMCs. The CDR3 protein is CASSIRGGEAFF. The CDR3 DNA sequence: TGTGCCAGTAGTATAAGAGGGGGTGAAGCTTTCTTT. The full variable domain, with the rest looked up from reference TRBV19 and TRBJ1-1, is DGGITQSPKYLFRKEGQNVTLSCEQNLNHDAMYWYRQDPGQGLRLIYYSQIVNDFQKGDIAEGYSVSREKKESFPLTVTSAQKNPTAFYLCASSIRGGEAFFGQGTRLTVV.